This is a list of T cell receptor beta chains from one sample in a study of control samples from healthy donors and cancer patients. Only in-frame clones appear in the TCRdb table, and some are missing; sequencing was by immunoSEQ multiplex PCR. Among fewer than 95,000 clones, 85% were seen once, and the ten largest hold 19%. The sequenced material came from blood. Source of these receptors: a young man in good health. Both conserved end residues are part of each CDR3. A D gene is named only where the DNA matches it firmly. Size is omitted from some rows. Given values are once, few, many or a class for expanded clones.

CDR3 protein	CDR3 DNA	D gene	V gene	J gene	clone size
CASSVGSGTNTEAFF	TGTGCCAGCAGCGTAGGGTCCGGGACGAACACTGAAGCTTTCTTT	.	TRBV9	TRBJ1-1	.
CASLAKGEAFF	TGTGCCAGCTTGGCGAAGGGTGAAGCTTTCTTT	.	TRBV6-5	TRBJ1-1	.
CASSPTADTQYF	TGTGCCAGCAGTCCCACAGCAGATACGCAGTATTTT	.	TRBV28	TRBJ2-3	.
CASSQWLGNSPLHF	TGTGCCAGCAGCCAGTGGTTAGGGAATTCACCCCTCCACTTT	.	TRBV4-2	TRBJ1-6	.
CASSLSRDREAFF	TGCGCCAGCAGCTTGTCCCGGGACAGGGAAGCTTTCTTT	TRBD1	TRBV5-1	TRBJ1-1	.
CASSPNRGDETQYF	TGTGCCAGCTCACCTAACAGGGGCGATGAGACCCAGTACTTC	TRBD1	TRBV18	TRBJ2-5	.
CASSLWGTNEKLFF	TGTGCCAGCAGTTTATGGGGGACTAATGAAAAACTGTTTTTT	.	TRBV27	TRBJ1-4	once
CATSDRGTSGRGLATDTQYF	TGTGCCACCAGTGACCGCGGGACTAGCGGACGGGGTTTAGCCACAGATACGCAGTATTTT	TRBD2	TRBV24-1	TRBJ2-3	.
CASSLEVGQNTGELFF	TGCGCCAGCAGCTTGGAGGTTGGGCAGAACACCGGGGAGCTGTTTTTT	.	TRBV5-1	TRBJ2-2	.
CASRPTGEDYGYTF	TGTGCCAGCAGGCCAACAGGGGAGGACTATGGCTACACCTTC	TRBD1	TRBV6-6	TRBJ1-2	.
CASSLFARDINTEAFF	TGCGCCAGCAGCTTGTTTGCAAGGGACATTAACACTGAAGCTTTCTTT	.	TRBV5-1	TRBJ1-1	.
CASATGGAYGYTF	TGCGCCAGCGCTACAGGGGGCGCCTATGGCTACACCTTC	TRBD1	TRBV5-1	TRBJ1-2	.
CASSEQNYGYTF	TGTGCCAGCAGTGAACAGAACTATGGCTACACCTTC	.	TRBV25-1	TRBJ1-2	.
CASSRVRGGSDEQFF	TGTGCCAGCAGCCGTGTGAGGGGGGGCTCGGATGAGCAGTTCTTC	.	TRBV3-1/TRBV3-2	TRBJ2-1	.
CASSAGTGPNTEAFF	TGTGCCAGCAGCGCCGGGACAGGACCGAACACTGAAGCTTTCTTT	TRBD1	TRBV14	TRBJ1-1	.